This TCR beta chain was retrieved from a study of blood T cell repertoires in COVID-19. Study in general: PBMCs, B-cell-depleted T cells, or T cells provided the cDNA or gDNA that made up the material.

CDR1 and CDR2 (germline): SNHLY, FYNNEI. With 6 bases removed from V and 0 bases from J, the gap between germline ends came to 12 bases. The CDR3 is 15 amino acids. Sequencing was performed with immunoSEQ multiplex PCR; in TCRdb, only in-frame clones are kept and a portion is missing. The sample holds about 25,000 clones, 89% seen once. The sequenced sample was peripheral blood. The rearrangement joins TRBV2 to TRBJ2-1; a weak D match, TRBD2 (5 bases). This clonotype originated in a man between 70 and 80 years old with acute or convalescent COVID-19. In nucleotides, the CDR3 is TGTGCCAGCAGGAGGGATTCGAGCTCCTACAATGAGCAGTTCTTC. Protein: CASRRDSSSYNEQFF.